The 13 T cell receptor beta chains in this list originate from one sample, sequenced in a study of T cell responses to AZD1222 COVID-19 vaccine. Produced via immunoSEQ multiplex PCR; TCRdb's table is partial and in-frame only. The profile shows roughly 110,000 clones, approximately 83% of them singletons. Here the sequenced sample was peripheral blood, taken on day 0 of AZD1222 vaccination. The receptors stem from an adult in good health.

In this sample, this clone turned up a few times. V is TRBV11-2 and J is TRBJ1-3; 9 positions agree with TRBD1. From germline, CDR1 is SGHAT and CDR2 FQNNGV. There are 14 residues in the CDR3. The junction had 2 bases not matched to a gene; V was cut back by 4 bases and J by 4 bases. The CDR3 loop reads CASSWDRAGNTIYF. DNA for the CDR3: TGTGCCAGCAGCTGGGACAGGGCGGGAAACACCATATATTTT.

The gene calls are TRBV30 and TRBJ1-3; TRBD1 matches 8 bases. Trimming removed 3 bases from V and 4 bases from J; junction bases left unmatched: 5. Germline V gives CDR1 GTSNPN, CDR2 SVGIG (reference sequence). The CDR3 sequence is 14 residues long. The CDR3 sequence is CAWSSQGAGNTIYF. DNA for the CDR3: TGTGCCTGGAGCTCTCAGGGGGCAGGAAACACCATATATTTT.

This rearrangement joins TRBV30 to TRBJ2-2; TRBD2 agrees at 11 bases. V gave up 3 bases and J gave up 2 bases; unmatched junction bases: 5. Per germline, CDR1 GTSNPN and CDR2 SVGIG (reference sequence). This CDR3 is 16 amino acids long. CDR3 protein: CAWRGTSGVNTGELFF. CDR3 coding DNA: TGTGCCTGGAGGGGGACTAGCGGCGTAAACACCGGGGAGCTGTTTTTT. Using reference TRBV30 and TRBJ2-2 for the parts outside the CDR3, the full variable domain is SQTIHQWPATLVQPVGSPLSLECTVEGTSNPNLYWYRQAAGRGLQLLFYSVGIGQISSEVPQNLSASRPQDRQFILSSKKLLLSDSGFYLCAWRGTSGVNTGELFFGEGSRLTVL.

The genes are TRBV28 and TRBJ1-1, with a tentative D call TRBD1 (5 bases). The length of the CDR3 is 14 residues. Germline CDR1 and CDR2: MDHEN and SYDVKM. V lost 2 bases and J lost 6, with 13 bases in between. DNA for the CDR3: TGTGCCAGCAGTTTACTAGGGGTGAAGGCTGAAGCTTTCTTT. This gives the protein CASSLLGVKAEAFF.

Remarks on this clone: Other DNA sequences in the sample encode the same CDR3. The chain links TRBV7-8 to TRBJ2-3; maybe TRBD2 (6 bases). This CDR3 has 15 amino acids. Germline loops: CDR1 SGHVS, CDR2 FQNEAQ. The V gene lost 0 bases and the J gene lost 1 base, with 8 bases spanning the gap. CDR3 coding DNA: TGTGCCAGCAGCTTAGCTAGCGGCCGCACAGATACGCAGTATTTT. It encodes CASSLASGRTDTQYF. The variable domain in full, completed from reference TRBV7-8 and TRBJ2-3, reads GAGVSQSPRYKVAKRGQDVALRCDPISGHVSLFWYQQALGQGPEFLTYFQNEAQLDKSGLPSDRFFAERPEGSVSTLKIQRTQQEDSAVYLCASSLASGRTDTQYFGPGTRLTVL.

This chain uses TRBV19 with TRBJ1-5; D is possibly TRBD1 (5 bases). With 5 bases removed from V and 4 bases from J, the gap between germline ends came to 15 bases. Germline CDR1 is LNHDA and CDR2 is SQIVND (reference sequence). This CDR3 comprises 15 residues. CDR3 sequence reads: CASSYTGALNQPQHF. As DNA, the CDR3 is TGTGCCAGTAGTTACACCGGGGCCCTAAATCAGCCCCAGCATTTT.

The gene calls are TRBV5-1 and TRBJ2-7; no firm D call. The CDR3 spans 14 residues. The V and J ends lost 7 bases and 0 bases respectively, with 14 bases between them. Germline assignment: CDR1 SGHRS and CDR2 YFSETQ. The CDR3 loop reads CASQDYGSSYEQYF. In DNA, the CDR3 is TGCGCCAGCCAGGATTATGGCAGCTCCTACGAGCAGTACTTC.

This clone was picked up a small number of times. The chain has TRBV7-2 and TRBJ2-2; D possibly corresponds to TRBD2 (5 bases). Germline-derived CDR1 and CDR2 are SGHTA and FQGNSA. The CDR3 is 15 residues long. V was cut by 2 bases and J by 0 bases, with 7 bases left in between. This CDR3 reads CASSLLGANTGELFF. The CDR3 DNA follows: TGTGCCAGCAGCTTACTCGGGGCGAACACCGGGGAGCTGTTTTTT.

The chain combines TRBV9 with TRBJ2-7, with D uncertain. CDR1 and CDR2 (germline): SGDLS, YYNGEE. The CDR3 totals 13 residues. V was cut by 0 bases and J by 6 bases, with 10 bases left in between. CDR3 sequence (DNA): TGTGCCAGCAGCGTAGGTTTGGAACCCGAGCAGTACTTC. It specifies CASSVGLEPEQYF.

The chain has TRBV5-1 and TRBJ2-3; 9 bases line up with TRBD1. The CDR3 is made up of 15 amino acids. The ends lost 3 bases at V and 3 bases at J; junction bases unmatched: 5. Per the germline V gene, CDR1 is SGHRS and CDR2 is YFSETQ. DNA of the CDR3: TGCGCCAGCAGCTGGAGACAGGGGGAAACAGATACGCAGTATTTT. Protein sequence: CASSWRQGETDTQYF.

Of note for this clone: In the same sample, other DNA sequences code for this CDR3. This chain joins TRBV28 and TRBJ1-2; D gene unclear. Between the trimmed V and J ends, which lost 2 bases and 4 bases, there was a span of 5 bases. This CDR3 is built from 12 residues. Germline V CDR1 and CDR2: MDHEN, SYDVKM. In DNA form, the CDR3 reads TGTGCCAGCAGTTTAGCCCGCTATGGCTACACCTTC. It translates to CASSLARYGYTF.

This clone was seen only a few times. The V gene is TRBV6-2 or TRBV6-3, the J gene TRBJ1-1; no clear D. This CDR3 spans 11 amino acids. Germline V gene data show CDR1 as MNHEY and CDR2 as SVGEGT. Trimming left V 4 bases short and J 4 bases short, with 4 bases between. As DNA, the CDR3 is TGTGCCAGCAGTTTGGGCACTGAAGCTTTCTTT. Its translation: CASSLGTEAFF.

This clone appeared a single time. The rearrangement joins TRBV19 to TRBJ2-5; the match to TRBD2 covers 8 bases. Germline V gives CDR1 LNHDA, CDR2 SQIVND (reference sequence). V was pared by 10 bases and J by 5 bases, with 15 bases of the junction left unmatched. The CDR3 consists of 15 residues. Here the CDR3 DNA reads TGTGCCACCAAGATCGGGACTAGAAATTCGGAGACCCAGTACTTC. Amino acid sequence: CATKIGTRNSETQYF. Filled out from reference TRBV19 and TRBJ2-5, the complete variable domain reads DGGITQSPKYLFRKEGQNVTLSCEQNLNHDAMYWYRQDPGQGLRLIYYSQIVNDFQKGDIAEGYSVSREKKESFPLTVTSAQKNPTAFYLCATKIGTRNSETQYFGPGTRLLVL.